This passage covers 14 T cell receptor beta chains from one sample sequenced in a study of T cells in Graves' hyperthyroidism and ophthalmopathy. Regions amplified from RNA transcripts were the TCR beta CDR3 regions. The primer set for the first-round RT-PCR of the TCR CDR3 was HTBI. In TCRdb, the multiplex PCR reads were re-called with MiXCR into one record per CDR3 protein. The table records hundreds of thousands of distinct CDR3 sequences, about 15% of them present only once. The sample taken for sequencing was blood. The receptors derive from a woman younger than 30 with Graves' hyperthyroidism.

The J gene is TRBJ1-6, the V gene TRBV20-1; the D is unclear. V was shortened by 5 bases and J by 10 bases, with 27 bases between the two germline ends. The CDR3 extends over 17 amino acids. Germline V lookup: CDR1 DFQATT, CDR2 SNEGSKA (reference sequence). CDR3: CSALPWALSEGNSPLHF. In nucleotides, the CDR3 is TGCAGTGCTTTGCCTTGGGCCCTTTCAGAAGGAAACTCACCCCTCCACTTT.

The sample holds many counts of this clonotype. This rearrangement joins TRBV10-3 to TRBJ2-1; TRBD1 agrees at 10 bases. The germline V gene has CDR1 ENHRY and CDR2 SYGVKD. The CDR3 extends over 13 amino acids. V gave up 11 bases and J gave up 6 bases; unmatched junction bases: 7. CDR3 loop: CASTGDRGNEQFF. The DNA for the CDR3 is TGTGCCTCGACGGGGGACAGGGGCAATGAGCAGTTCTTC.

This clonotype was seen many times. The chain has TRBV30 and TRBJ1-1, with D tentatively TRBD1 (5 bases). CDR3 length: 16 amino acids. V was shortened by 5 bases and J by 1 base, with 20 bases between the two germline ends. Germline-derived CDR1 and CDR2 are GTSNPN and SVGIG (reference sequence). CDR3 coding DNA: TGTGCCTGGGGCGACAGACGCAAAATCCAGAACACTGAAGCTTTCTTT. Residues: CAWGDRRKIQNTEAFF.

This clonotype was seen ten or more times. V is TRBV30 and J is TRBJ1-1; D is uncertain. Germline-derived CDR1 and CDR2 are GTSNPN and SVGIG (reference sequence). The CDR3 runs 12 residues. V shed 1 base and J shed 7 bases, with 10 bases lying between them. Written as DNA, the CDR3 is TGTGCCTGGAGTGAGGTGGAGGGTGAAGCTTTCTTT. Protein sequence: CAWSEVEGEAFF.

There are a few counts of this clonotype. V is TRBV24-1 and J is TRBJ2-7; 8 nucleotides line up with TRBD1. Losses at the gene ends were 2 bases for V and 3 bases for J; bases not matched to a gene: 5. This CDR3 spans 15 amino acids. Germline V gene lookup returns CDR1 KGHDR and CDR2 SFDVKD. The CDR3 sequence is CATSDYGQGHYEQYF. CDR3 DNA sequence: TGTGCCACCAGTGATTATGGACAGGGCCACTACGAGCAGTACTTC.

This clonotype has at least ten counts. The chain recombines TRBV20-1 with TRBJ1-1; 8 nucleotides align to TRBD1. The length of the CDR3 is 13 residues. Germline CDR1 DFQATT, CDR2 SNEGSKA (reference sequence). Trimming cost V 5 bases and J 4 bases; bases outside gene matches: 6. CDR3 region: CSAHRGEFTEAFF. The CDR3 nucleotides read TGCAGTGCTCACAGGGGGGAGTTCACTGAAGCTTTCTTT.

This clonotype was seen ten or more times. This sequence joins TRBV30 and TRBJ2-1; 8 nucleotides agree with TRBD2. In germline, CDR1 is GTSNPN, CDR2 SVGIG (reference sequence). This CDR3 has 16 amino acids. V trimming: 0 bases; J trimming: 0 bases; junction bases outside the gene matches: 4. CDR3 nucleotides: TGTGCCTGGAGTGTACGGAGCGGGAGCTCCTACAATGAGCAGTTCTTC. Its protein product is CAWSVRSGSSYNEQFF. The whole variable domain, remainder taken from reference TRBV30 and TRBJ2-1, is SQTIHQWPATLVQPVGSPLSLECTVEGTSNPNLYWYRQAAGRGLQLLFYSVGIGQISSEVPQNLSASRPQDRQFILSSKKLLLSDSGFYLCAWSVRSGSSYNEQFFGPGTRLTVL.

The chain recombines TRBV27 with TRBJ2-7, with TRBD2 identical over 7 bases. CDR1 and CDR2 from the germline V gene are MNHEY and SMNVEV (reference sequence). J lost 2 bases, V lost 5 bases, and 18 bases had no gene match. This CDR3 contains 18 residues. CDR3 nucleotide sequence: TGTGCCAGCAGTACATCCCCCCCCAGGAAGCGGGAAACCTACGAGCAGTACTTC. Encoded protein: CASSTSPPRKRETYEQYF.

At least ten counts were recorded for this clonotype. V gene TRBV27 combines with J gene TRBJ2-7; 8 bases line up with TRBD1. V lost 6 bases to trimming and J lost 0 bases; unmatched junction nucleotides: 7. Looked up from germline, CDR1 is MNHEY and CDR2 is SMNVEV (reference sequence). CDR3 size: 15 residues. CDR3 residues: CASRLQGVSSYEQYF. CDR3 DNA: TGTGCCAGCAGACTACAGGGGGTGAGCTCCTACGAGCAGTACTTC.

This clonotype was seen ten or more times. The V gene is TRBV6-1, the J gene TRBJ2-7, with D perhaps TRBD2 (6 bases). This CDR3 has 15 amino acids. Trimming left V 3 bases short and J 2 bases short, with 14 bases between. CDR1 and CDR2 from the germline V gene are MNHNS and SASEGT. CDR3 in DNA: TGTGCCAGCAGTGAGGGTTGGCTAGCGACCTACGAGCAGTACTTC. Protein sequence: CASSEGWLATYEQYF.

The CDR3 bases are TGTGCCTGGAGTCCGCGAGGCGGCTACACCTTC. It translates to CAWSPRGGYTF. The chain combines TRBV30 with TRBJ1-2; D gene ambiguous. V lost 2 bases to trimming and J lost 8 bases, with 9 bases between them. The length of the CDR3 is 11 residues. Per the germline V gene, CDR1 is GTSNPN and CDR2 is SVGIG (reference sequence).

In the case of this clonotype: This may come from a read error, since a much larger clone is one base off. The CDR3, as DNA: TGTGCCAGCAGGAGGGATACCTACGAGCAGTTCTTC. It yields the protein CASRRDTYEQFF. J is TRBJ2-7 and V is TRBV28, with a weak D call TRBD2 (5 bases). Near its end, the DNA agrees better with TRBJ2-1, so the J call may be wrong. Germline assignment: CDR1 MDHEN and CDR2 SYDVKM. The length of the CDR3 is 12 residues.

The sample holds a few counts of this clonotype. This rearrangement joins TRBV5-1 to TRBJ1-5, with a tentative D call TRBD1 (5 bases). The CDR3 sequence is 18 residues long. Deletions cut 0 bases from V and 0 bases from J, with 16 bases between. Germline V gene lookup returns CDR1 SGHRS and CDR2 YFSETQ. The CDR3 loop reads CASSLDPQGGYSNQPQHF. The CDR3 coding sequence is TGCGCCAGCAGCTTGGATCCGCAGGGAGGATATAGCAATCAGCCCCAGCATTTT.

This clonotype was observed at least ten times. The chain couples TRBV18 to TRBJ2-4; 8 positions agree with TRBD1. V lost 2 bases, J lost 5 bases, and 2 bases stayed unmatched. CDR1 and CDR2 from the germline V gene are KGHSH and LQKENI. There are 14 residues in the CDR3. The CDR3: CASSPRDRQNIQYF. DNA for the CDR3: TGTGCCAGCTCACCAAGGGACAGGCAAAACATTCAGTACTTC.